This section outlines one T cell receptor (beta chain) sequence together with its context. Approximately 210 ng DNA, approximately 31,000 T cell genomes, went into each sorted-subset replicate PCR. Here immunoSEQ multiplex PCR was the method, and the copy in TCRdb shows in-frame clones only, minus some. In the table there are hundreds of thousands of clones, 97% of which are singletons. These data come from a study of shared clonotypes between healthy human individuals. Whole-study context: Those who served as donors were a couple of women and a few men between the ages of 18 and 49.

This CDR3 has 12 residues. V was pared by 7 bases and J by 2 bases, with 8 bases between. Germline lookup yields CDR1 MNHEY and CDR2 SVGAGI. The chain joins TRBV6-5 to TRBJ2-5; D not resolved. This clonotype was obtained from a woman younger than 45 in good health. Sequencing was carried out using naive CD4+ T cells sorted from blood. Described subset: CD45RA+ positively selected. CDR3 amino acids: CASTGYQETQYF. In DNA form, the CDR3 reads TGTGCCAGCACTGGGTATCAAGAGACCCAGTACTTC.